These T cell receptor beta chains were read from a single sample in a study of blood T cell repertoires in COVID-19. Sequenced by immunoSEQ multiplex PCR; TCRdb stores in-frame clones only, minus some. The table records approximately 260,000 clones, approximately 90% of them present only once. The sample taken for sequencing was peripheral blood. The source is a man between 60 and 70 years old who had recovered from COVID-19. The CDR3 runs from the conserved cysteine through the conserved F or W. A D gene is named only where the DNA matches it firmly. Only part of the rows carry a size: once, few, many, or a class if the clone is expanded.

cdr3_nt cdr3_aa d_call clone_size j_call v_call
TGTGCCAGCAGTCGAAGTGGGCAGGGGGCTGCACCCCTCCACTTT CASSRSGQGAAPLHF TRBD1 NA TRBJ1-6 TRBV28
TGTGCCAGCAGTTTAGTTGTCGGCGAGCAGTACTTC CASSLVVGEQYF NA NA TRBJ2-7 TRBV28
TGTGCCAGCACGTTCGACAGGGGGAGTGGCTACACCTTC CASTFDRGSGYTF TRBD1 NA TRBJ1-2 TRBV6-5
TGTGCCAGCAGCAGAGGACAGGGGACGAACACCGGGGAGCTGTTTTTT CASSRGQGTNTGELFF TRBD1 NA TRBJ2-2 TRBV5-5
TGTGCCAGCAGTTTATCAATCTCCACCCTTGGGACTAGCGGGGGGGCCGACGATACGCAGTATTTT CASSLSISTLGTSGGADDTQYF TRBD2 NA TRBJ2-3 TRBV27
TGTGCCAGCAGTTACTCCCAGGACACCATATATTTT CASSYSQDTIYF NA NA TRBJ1-3 TRBV6-5
TGCGCCAGCAGCTCCGGCAGGGGGAGCACAGATACGCAGTATTTT CASSSGRGSTDTQYF TRBD1 NA TRBJ2-3 TRBV5-1
TGCGCCAGCAGCCCGGGGGGGACCGCGGGTGAGCAGTTCTTC CASSPGGTAGEQFF TRBD2 NA TRBJ2-1 TRBV5-1
TGTGCCAGCGCAGGGTTTCCTGGTAATTCACCCCTCCACTTT CASAGFPGNSPLHF NA NA TRBJ1-6 TRBV2
TGTGCCAGCAGCTCGCCCTCGACAGGGGAAACTGAAGCTTTCTTT CASSSPSTGETEAFF TRBD1 once TRBJ1-1 TRBV7-2
TGCGCCAGCAGGGGGACAGGGATGTTCACCGGGGAGCTGTTTTTT CASRGTGMFTGELFF TRBD1 NA TRBJ2-2 TRBV5-1
TGTGCCACCAGTGACACGACTAGCGGGGGCGACACAGATACGCAGTATTTT CATSDTTSGGDTDTQYF TRBD2 NA TRBJ2-3 TRBV24-1
TGCGCCAGCAGCCAATGGTTAGGGGGCGCGTCGACCCAGTACTTC CASSQWLGGASTQYF TRBD1 NA TRBJ2-5 TRBV4-1
TGTGCCAGCAGCTTGACTAGCGGGGGCCAGCGGTATTTT CASSLTSGGQRYF TRBD2 NA TRBJ2-3 TRBV5-4
TGTGCCAGCAGTTTCGGGTTCGCTGAGCAGTTCTTC CASSFGFAEQFF NA NA TRBJ2-1 TRBV12-3/TRBV12-4
TGTGCCAGCAGCCAAGGCCGGATCCACAGGGCGAACACCGGGGAGCTGTTTTTT CASSQGRIHRANTGELFF NA NA TRBJ2-2 TRBV3-1/TRBV3-2
TGTGCCAGCAGCTTAGAGGGGACTAGCGTCGATACGCAGTATTTT CASSLEGTSVDTQYF TRBD2 NA TRBJ2-3 TRBV11-1
TGCGCCAGCAGCCTGGGGCGGGGAAGCACAGATACGCAGTATTTT CASSLGRGSTDTQYF NA NA TRBJ2-3 TRBV5-1
TGTGCTAGTGGTTTGGTACAATTGGGGCTAGATACGCAGTATTTT CASGLVQLGLDTQYF NA NA TRBJ2-3 TRBV12-5
TGTGCCAGCAGTTTATCCCGCGGGGGCACGAACTATGGCTACACCTTC CASSLSRGGTNYGYTF NA NA TRBJ1-2 TRBV28
TGTGCCAGCAGTGATTCTGGACAGGGACCTTACAATGAGCAGTTCTTC CASSDSGQGPYNEQFF TRBD1 NA TRBJ2-1 TRBV25-1
TGTGCCAGTACAGACTTACAGGGGTTCGGTCAGCCCCAGCATTTT CASTDLQGFGQPQHF TRBD1 NA TRBJ1-5 TRBV19
TGTGCCAGCCTACGAGACAGGGCGTTTTCACCCCTCCACTTT CASLRDRAFSPLHF TRBD1 NA TRBJ1-6 TRBV6-5
TGCGCCAGCAGCAAACAACTAGCGGGGGGGACAGATACGCAGTATTTT CASSKQLAGGTDTQYF TRBD2 NA TRBJ2-3 TRBV5-1
TGTGCCAGCAGAGCTTGGGACAGGGGTAATGAAAAACTGTTTTTT CASRAWDRGNEKLFF TRBD1 NA TRBJ1-4 TRBV6-5
TGTGCCAGCAGGAGTAGCGGAGGGAGGGTTACGCAGTATTTT CASRSSGGRVTQYF TRBD2 NA TRBJ2-3 TRBV2
TGTGCCACCAGCAGGGAGGGGACTAGCGTCTCAAATGAGCAGTTCTTC CATSREGTSVSNEQFF TRBD2 NA TRBJ2-1 TRBV15
TGTGCCAGCAGCTTCCTAGGGGCTGACAGGTTGTATTTT CASSFLGADRLYF NA NA TRBJ1-3 TRBV5-6
TGTGCCAGCAGCTTAGTTAGCGGGGGGCCCAATGAGCAGTTCTTC CASSLVSGGPNEQFF TRBD2 NA TRBJ2-1 TRBV11-3
TGTGCCAGCAGCACGGACAAGACCTACGAGCAGTACTTC CASSTDKTYEQYF NA NA TRBJ2-7 TRBV7-2
TGCGCCAGCAGTGAGTGGACTAGCGGGGGGGATGAGCAGTTCTTC CASSEWTSGGDEQFF TRBD2 NA TRBJ2-1 TRBV10-2
TGCGCCAGCAGCGCAACGGGACTTGCTTACAATGAGCAGTTCTTC CASSATGLAYNEQFF NA NA TRBJ2-1 TRBV10-1
TGTGCCAGCAGCTCCCCGGACAGAGCCTACGAGCAGTACTTC CASSSPDRAYEQYF NA once TRBJ2-7 TRBV7-9
TGTGCCAGCAGCCAAACCTTCAGGGGAGAGACCCAGTACTTC CASSQTFRGETQYF NA NA TRBJ2-5 TRBV3-1/TRBV3-2
TGTGCCGGTCATAGCGGGGGGGCCCAAGATACGCAGTATTTT CAGHSGGAQDTQYF TRBD2 NA TRBJ2-3 TRBV30
TGTGCTAGTGGTTTATTCCCGGGGTCACCCCTCCACTTT CASGLFPGSPLHF NA NA TRBJ1-6 TRBV12-5
TGTGCCAGCAGTGTCCGGGACAGGGCCTACGAGCAGTACTTC CASSVRDRAYEQYF TRBD1 once TRBJ2-7 TRBV6-4
TGCGCCAGCAGCCAAGCAAACTACGAGCAGTACTTC CASSQANYEQYF NA NA TRBJ2-7 TRBV4-1
TGTGCCACCAGCAGAGCACAGGGGGGACGTCAGCCCCAGCATTTT CATSRAQGGRQPQHF TRBD1 NA TRBJ1-5 TRBV15